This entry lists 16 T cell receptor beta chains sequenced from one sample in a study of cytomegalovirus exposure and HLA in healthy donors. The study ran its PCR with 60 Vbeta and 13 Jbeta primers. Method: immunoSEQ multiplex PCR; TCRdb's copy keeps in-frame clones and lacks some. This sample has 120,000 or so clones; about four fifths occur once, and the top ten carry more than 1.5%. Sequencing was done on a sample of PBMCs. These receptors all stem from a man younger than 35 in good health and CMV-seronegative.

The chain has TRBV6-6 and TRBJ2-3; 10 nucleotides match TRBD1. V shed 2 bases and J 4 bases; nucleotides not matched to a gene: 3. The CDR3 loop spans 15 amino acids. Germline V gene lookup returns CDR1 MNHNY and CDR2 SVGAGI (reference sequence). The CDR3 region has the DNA TGTGCCAGCAGTTACCCGACAGGGGGCCCAGATACGCAGTATTTT. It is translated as CASSYPTGGPDTQYF.

CDR3: CASSLKGAGVTGELFF. In nucleotides, the CDR3 is TGTGCCAGCAGCTTGAAGGGGGCCGGGGTCACCGGGGAGCTGTTTTTT. The V call is TRBV5-4, the J call TRBJ2-2, with TRBD1 matching over 7 bases. The V gene end was trimmed by 1 base and the J gene end by 4 bases; junction bases not matched to a gene: 7. CDR3 size: 16 residues. Germline V CDR1 and CDR2: SGHNT, YYREEE (reference sequence).

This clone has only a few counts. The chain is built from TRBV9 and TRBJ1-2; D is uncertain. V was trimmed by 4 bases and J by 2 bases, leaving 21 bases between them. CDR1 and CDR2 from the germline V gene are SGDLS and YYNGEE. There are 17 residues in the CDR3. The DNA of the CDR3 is TGTGCCAGCAGCAACCCACGTTTGGAGGAGCCGAACTATGGCTACACCTTC. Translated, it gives CASSNPRLEEPNYGYTF.

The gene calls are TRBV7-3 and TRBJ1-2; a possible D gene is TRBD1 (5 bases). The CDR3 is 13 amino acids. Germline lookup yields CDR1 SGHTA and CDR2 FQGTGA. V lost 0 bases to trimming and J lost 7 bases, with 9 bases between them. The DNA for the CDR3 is TGTGCCAGCAGCTTAACCCCAGGGTTTGGCTACACCTTC. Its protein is CASSLTPGFGYTF. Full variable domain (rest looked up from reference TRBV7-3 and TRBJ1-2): GAGVSQTPSNKVTEKGKYVELRCDPISGHTALYWYRQSLGQGPEFLIYFQGTGAADDSGLPNDRFFAVRPEGSVSTLKIQRTERGDSAVYLCASSLTPGFGYTFGSGTRLTVV.

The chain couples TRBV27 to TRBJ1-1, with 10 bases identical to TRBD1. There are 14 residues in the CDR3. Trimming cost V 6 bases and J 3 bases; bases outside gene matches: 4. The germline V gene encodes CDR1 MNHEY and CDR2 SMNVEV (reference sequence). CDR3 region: CASSPGTGDTEAFF. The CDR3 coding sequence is TGTGCCAGCAGCCCCGGGACAGGGGACACTGAAGCTTTCTTT.

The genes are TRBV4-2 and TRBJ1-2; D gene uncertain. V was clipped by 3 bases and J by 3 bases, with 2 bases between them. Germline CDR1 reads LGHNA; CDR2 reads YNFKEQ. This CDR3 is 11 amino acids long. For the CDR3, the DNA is TGTGCCAGCAGCCACGACTATGGCTACACCTTC. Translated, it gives CASSHDYGYTF.

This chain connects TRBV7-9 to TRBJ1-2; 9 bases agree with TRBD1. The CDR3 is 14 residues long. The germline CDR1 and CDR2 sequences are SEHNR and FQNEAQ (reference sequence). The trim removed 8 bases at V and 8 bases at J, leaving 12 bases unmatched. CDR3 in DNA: TGTGCCAGCGCCAAAGTGACAGGGGGTGAGGGCTACACCTTC. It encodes CASAKVTGGEGYTF.

CDR3 nucleotide sequence: TGTGCCAGCAGCCAGCGGGCAGTGAACACTGAAGCTTTCTTT. Encoded protein: CASSQRAVNTEAFF. V usage is TRBV9 and J usage is TRBJ1-1, with D unresolved. V lost 4 bases and J 0 bases, leaving 10 bases between the germline ends. Germline loops: CDR1 SGDLS, CDR2 YYNGEE. There are 14 residues in the CDR3. Based on the CDR3 plus reference TRBV9 and TRBJ1-1, the full variable domain is DSGVTQTPKHLITATGQRVTLRCSPRSGDLSVYWYQQSLDQGLQFLIQYYNGEERAKGNILERFSAQQFPDLHSELNLSSLELGDSALYFCASSQRAVNTEAFFGQGTRLTVV.

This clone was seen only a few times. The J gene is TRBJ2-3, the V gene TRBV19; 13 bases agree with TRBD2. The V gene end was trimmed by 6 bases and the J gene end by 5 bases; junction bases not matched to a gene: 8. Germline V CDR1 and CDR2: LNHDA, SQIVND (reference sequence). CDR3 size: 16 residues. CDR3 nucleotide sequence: TGTGCCAGTAGGCGGACTAGCGGGGGTCAAGGAGATACGCAGTATTTT. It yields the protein CASRRTSGGQGDTQYF.

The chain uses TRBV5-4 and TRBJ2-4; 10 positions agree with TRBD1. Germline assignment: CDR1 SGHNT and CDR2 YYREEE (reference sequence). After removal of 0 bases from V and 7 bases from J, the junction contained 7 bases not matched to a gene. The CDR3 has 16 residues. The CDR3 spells CASSLARTGGGNIQYF. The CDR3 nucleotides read TGTGCCAGCAGCTTGGCTAGGACAGGGGGGGGTAACATTCAGTACTTC.

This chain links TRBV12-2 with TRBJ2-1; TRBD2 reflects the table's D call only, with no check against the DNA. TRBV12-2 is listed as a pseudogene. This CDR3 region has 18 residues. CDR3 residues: CASRPLSSLAGAPNEQFF. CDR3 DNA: TGTGCAAGTCGCCCCCTAAGCTCTCTAGCGGGGGCCCCCAATGAGCAGTTCTTC.

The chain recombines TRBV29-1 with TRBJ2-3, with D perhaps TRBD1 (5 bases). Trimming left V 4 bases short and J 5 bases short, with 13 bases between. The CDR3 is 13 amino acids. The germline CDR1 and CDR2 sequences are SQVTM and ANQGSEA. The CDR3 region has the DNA TGCAGCGTTGGCAGGGAATTTGTAGATACGCAGTATTTT. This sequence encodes CSVGREFVDTQYF.

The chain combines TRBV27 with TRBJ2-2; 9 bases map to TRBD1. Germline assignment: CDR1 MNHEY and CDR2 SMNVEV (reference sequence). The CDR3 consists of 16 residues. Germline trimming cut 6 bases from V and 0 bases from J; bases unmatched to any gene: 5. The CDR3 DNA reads TGTGCCAGCAGCCGGGACAGGGCGTCGAACACCGGGGAGCTGTTTTTT. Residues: CASSRDRASNTGELFF.

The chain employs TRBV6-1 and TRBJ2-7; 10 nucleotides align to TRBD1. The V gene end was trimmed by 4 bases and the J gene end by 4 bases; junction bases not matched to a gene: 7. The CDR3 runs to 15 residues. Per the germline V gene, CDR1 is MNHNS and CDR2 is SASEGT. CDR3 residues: CASSARDRGSYEQYF. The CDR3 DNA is TGTGCCAGCAGTGCCCGGGACAGGGGATCTTACGAGCAGTACTTC.

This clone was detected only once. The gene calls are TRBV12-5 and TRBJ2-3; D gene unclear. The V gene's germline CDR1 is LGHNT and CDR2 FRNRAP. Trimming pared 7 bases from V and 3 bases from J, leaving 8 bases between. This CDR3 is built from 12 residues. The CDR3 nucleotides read TGTGCTAGTGTGGGCTGGACAGATACGCAGTATTTT. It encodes CASVGWTDTQYF.

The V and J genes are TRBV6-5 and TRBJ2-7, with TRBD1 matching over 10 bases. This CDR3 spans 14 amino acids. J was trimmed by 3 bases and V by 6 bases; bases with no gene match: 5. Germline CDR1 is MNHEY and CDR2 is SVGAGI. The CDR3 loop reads CASSRDRGIYEQYF. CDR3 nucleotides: TGTGCCAGCAGCCGGGACAGGGGTATCTACGAGCAGTACTTC.